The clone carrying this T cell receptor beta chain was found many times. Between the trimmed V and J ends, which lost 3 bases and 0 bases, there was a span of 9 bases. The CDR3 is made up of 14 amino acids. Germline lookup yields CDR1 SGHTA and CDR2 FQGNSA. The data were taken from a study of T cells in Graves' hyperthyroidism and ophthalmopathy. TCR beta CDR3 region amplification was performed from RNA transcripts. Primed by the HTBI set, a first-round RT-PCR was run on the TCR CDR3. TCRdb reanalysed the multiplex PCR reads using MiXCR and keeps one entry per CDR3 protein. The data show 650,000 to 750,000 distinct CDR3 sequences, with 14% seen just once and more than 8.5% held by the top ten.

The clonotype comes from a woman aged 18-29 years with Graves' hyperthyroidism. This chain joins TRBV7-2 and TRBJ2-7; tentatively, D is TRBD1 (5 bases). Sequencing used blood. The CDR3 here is CASSFVDNSYEQYF. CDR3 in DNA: TGTGCCAGCAGCTTCGTGGACAACTCCTACGAGCAGTACTTC.